The T cell receptor beta chain under discussion was sequenced for a study of T cells expressing NK-cell markers. At the level of the study: Eight donors were sequenced, seven testing HCMV-seropositive and one testing seronegative.

The CDR3 totals 15 residues. The germline V gene has CDR1 GTSNPN and CDR2 SVGIG (reference sequence). General observations from the study: Dominance of the CD3+CD56-NKG2C+ fraction by these clonotypes also held in a handful of donors.

About this clonotype: What it binds is unknown.

Scientists made TCR beta cDNA using 5'RACE template switching with UMIs. TCRdb reanalyzed the 5' RACE reads and collapses them to one entry per CDR3 protein, without DNA. The table gives over 350,000 distinct CDR3 sequences; the top ten clones make up about 10% of it. The clonotype originates from a woman between 50 and 59 years old in good health. The sample was blood T cells: a sorted CD56 or NKG2C T cell subset, CD4+ or CD8+ T cells, or bulk PBMC T cells (not recorded which). The J gene is TRBJ2-1, the V gene TRBV30; no DNA is available, so the TRBD1 call from TCRdb remains unchecked. The CDR3 protein is CAWSPDSERGNEQFF.